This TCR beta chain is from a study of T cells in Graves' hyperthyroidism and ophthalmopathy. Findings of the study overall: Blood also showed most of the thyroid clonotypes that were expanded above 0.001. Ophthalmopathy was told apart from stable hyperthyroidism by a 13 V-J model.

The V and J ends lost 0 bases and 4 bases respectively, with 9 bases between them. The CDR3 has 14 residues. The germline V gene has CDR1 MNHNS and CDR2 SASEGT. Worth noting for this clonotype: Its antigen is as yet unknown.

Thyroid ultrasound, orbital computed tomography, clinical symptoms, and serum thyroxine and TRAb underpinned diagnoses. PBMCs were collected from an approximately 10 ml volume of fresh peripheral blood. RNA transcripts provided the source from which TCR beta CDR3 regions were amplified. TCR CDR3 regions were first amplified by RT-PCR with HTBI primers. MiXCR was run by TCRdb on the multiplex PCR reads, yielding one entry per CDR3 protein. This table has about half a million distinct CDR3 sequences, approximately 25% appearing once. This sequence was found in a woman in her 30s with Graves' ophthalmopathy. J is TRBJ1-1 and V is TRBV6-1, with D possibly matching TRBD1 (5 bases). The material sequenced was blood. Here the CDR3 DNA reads TGTGCCAGCAGTGAAGCGCAAAGGGGCACTGAAGCTTTCTTT. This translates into CASSEAQRGTEAFF.